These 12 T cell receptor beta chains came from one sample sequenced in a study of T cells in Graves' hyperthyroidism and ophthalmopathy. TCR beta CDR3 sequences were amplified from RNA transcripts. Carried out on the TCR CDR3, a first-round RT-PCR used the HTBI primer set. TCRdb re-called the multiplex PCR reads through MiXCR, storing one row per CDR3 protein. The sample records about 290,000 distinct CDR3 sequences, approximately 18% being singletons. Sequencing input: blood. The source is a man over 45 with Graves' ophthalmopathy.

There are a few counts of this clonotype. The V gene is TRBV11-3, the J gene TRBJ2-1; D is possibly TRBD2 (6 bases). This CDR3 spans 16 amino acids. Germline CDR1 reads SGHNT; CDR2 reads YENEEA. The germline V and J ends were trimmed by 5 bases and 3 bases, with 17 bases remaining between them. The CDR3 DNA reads TGTGCCAGCAGCCAACGGCCAGGCGGGGTCTACAATGAGCAGTTCTTC. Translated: CASSQRPGGVYNEQFF.

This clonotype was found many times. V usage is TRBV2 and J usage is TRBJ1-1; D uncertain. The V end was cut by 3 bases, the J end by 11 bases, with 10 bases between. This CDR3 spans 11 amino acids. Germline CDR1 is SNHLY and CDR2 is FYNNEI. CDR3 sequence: CASSDPSPAFF. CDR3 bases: TGTGCCAGCAGTGATCCCTCTCCGGCTTTCTTT.

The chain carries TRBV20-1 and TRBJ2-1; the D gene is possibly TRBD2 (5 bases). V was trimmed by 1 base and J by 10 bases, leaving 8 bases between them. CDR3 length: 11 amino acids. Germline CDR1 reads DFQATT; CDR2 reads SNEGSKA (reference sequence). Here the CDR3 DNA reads TGCAGTGCTAGAGTAAGCGGAGAGCAGTTCTTC. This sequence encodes CSARVSGEQFF.

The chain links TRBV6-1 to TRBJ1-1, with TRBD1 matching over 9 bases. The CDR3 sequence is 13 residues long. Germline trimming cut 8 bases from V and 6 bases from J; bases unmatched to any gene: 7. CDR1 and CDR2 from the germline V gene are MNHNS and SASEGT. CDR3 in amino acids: CASPLTGGSEAFF. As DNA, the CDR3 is TGTGCCAGCCCCCTGACAGGGGGGTCTGAAGCTTTCTTT.

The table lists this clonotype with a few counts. CDR3 bases: TGTGCCAGCAGTTTAGGGGCCACAGGGTTCCCCGAGACCCAGTACTTC. It codes for CASSLGATGFPETQYF. V is TRBV12-3 or TRBV12-4 and J is TRBJ2-5; D possibly corresponds to TRBD1 (6 bases). The CDR3 loop spans 16 amino acids. Trimming pared 1 base from V and 5 bases from J, leaving 17 bases between.

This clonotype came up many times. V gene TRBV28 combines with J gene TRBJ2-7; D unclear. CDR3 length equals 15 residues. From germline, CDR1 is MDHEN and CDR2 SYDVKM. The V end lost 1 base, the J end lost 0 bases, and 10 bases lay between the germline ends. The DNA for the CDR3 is TGTGCCAGCAGTTTATCCCCCCGGTCCTCCTACGAGCAGTACTTC. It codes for CASSLSPRSSYEQYF.

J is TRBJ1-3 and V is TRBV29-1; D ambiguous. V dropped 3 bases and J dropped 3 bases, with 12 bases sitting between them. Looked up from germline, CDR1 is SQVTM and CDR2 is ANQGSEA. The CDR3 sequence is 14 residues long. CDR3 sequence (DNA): TGCAGCGTTGAGTCGGATTCCTTTGGAAACACCATATATTTT. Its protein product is CSVESDSFGNTIYF. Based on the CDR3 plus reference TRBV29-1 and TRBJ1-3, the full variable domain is SAVISQKPSRDICQRGTSLTIQCQVDSQVTMMFWYRQQPGQSLTLIATANQGSEATYESGFVIDKFPISRPNLTFSTLTVSNMSPEDSSIYLCSVESDSFGNTIYFGEGSWLTVV.

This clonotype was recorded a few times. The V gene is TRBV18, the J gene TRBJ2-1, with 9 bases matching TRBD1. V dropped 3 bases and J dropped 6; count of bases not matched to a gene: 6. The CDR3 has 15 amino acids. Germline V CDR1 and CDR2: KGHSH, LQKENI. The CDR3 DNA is TGTGCCAGCTCACCGGAAGGACAGGGGACCAATGAGCAGTTCTTC. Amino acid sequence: CASSPEGQGTNEQFF. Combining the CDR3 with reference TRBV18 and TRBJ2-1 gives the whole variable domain NAGVMQNPRHLVRRRGQEARLRCSPMKGHSHVYWYRQLPEEGLKFMVYLQKENIIDESGMPKERFSAEFPKEGPSILRIQQVVRGDSAAYFCASSPEGQGTNEQFFGPGTRLTVL.

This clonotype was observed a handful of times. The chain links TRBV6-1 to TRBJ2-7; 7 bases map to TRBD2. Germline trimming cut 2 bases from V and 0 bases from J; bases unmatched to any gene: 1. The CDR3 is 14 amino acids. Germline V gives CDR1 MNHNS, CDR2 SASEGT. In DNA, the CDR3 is TGTGCCAGCAGTGAATGGGACTACTCCTACGAGCAGTACTTC. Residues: CASSEWDYSYEQYF.

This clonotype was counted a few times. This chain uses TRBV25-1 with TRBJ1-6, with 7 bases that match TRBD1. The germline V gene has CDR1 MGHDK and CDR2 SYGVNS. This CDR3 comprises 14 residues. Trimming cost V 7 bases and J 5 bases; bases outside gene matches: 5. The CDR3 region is CASTEGQNNSPLHF. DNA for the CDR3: TGTGCCAGCACCGAGGGACAGAATAATTCACCCCTCCACTTT.

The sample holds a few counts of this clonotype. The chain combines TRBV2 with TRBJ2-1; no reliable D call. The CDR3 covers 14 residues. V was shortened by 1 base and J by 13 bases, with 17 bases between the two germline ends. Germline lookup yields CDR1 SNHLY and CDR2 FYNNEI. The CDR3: CASSEVLRQKFQFF. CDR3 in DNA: TGTGCCAGCAGTGAAGTTCTCAGGCAAAAGTTTCAGTTCTTC.

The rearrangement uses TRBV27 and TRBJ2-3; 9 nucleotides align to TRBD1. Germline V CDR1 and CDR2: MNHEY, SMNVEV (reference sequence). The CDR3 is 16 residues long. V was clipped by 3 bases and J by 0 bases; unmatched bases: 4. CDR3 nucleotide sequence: TGTGCCAGCAGTTTGTACGGGACAGGGAGCACAGATACGCAGTATTTT. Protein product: CASSLYGTGSTDTQYF.